Below, 17 T cell receptor beta chains from the same sample are listed, as sequenced in a study of blood T cell repertoires in COVID-19. Sequencing was performed with immunoSEQ multiplex PCR; in TCRdb, only in-frame clones are kept and a portion is missing. The sample has hundreds of thousands of clones, roughly 90% seen once. Specimen: peripheral blood. Receptors were obtained from a woman aged 60-75 years with COVID-19, enrolled during active disease.

The chain uses TRBV3-1 (or the pseudogene TRBV3-2) and TRBJ2-1, with 7 bases that match TRBD2. With 1 base clipped from V and 8 bases from J, the junction kept 2 bases outside the gene matches. CDR1 and CDR2 from the germline V gene are LGHDT and YNNKEL (reference sequence). This CDR3 region has 13 residues. The CDR3 protein is CASSQGGGYEQFF. In nucleotides, the CDR3 is TGTGCCAGCAGCCAAGGGGGGGGATATGAGCAGTTCTTC.

The V call is TRBV5-1, the J call TRBJ2-6; no clear D. Germline assignment: CDR1 SGHRS and CDR2 YFSETQ. The CDR3 consists of 15 residues. V was pared by 2 bases and J by 1 base, with 7 bases between. CDR3 amino acids: CASSFPPSGANVLTF. Written as DNA, the CDR3 is TGCGCCAGCAGCTTTCCCCCGTCTGGGGCCAACGTCCTGACTTTC.

The CDR3 loop is CASSQPGTSYEQYF. CDR3 nucleotides: TGTGCCAGCAGCCAACCGGGAACCTCCTACGAGCAGTACTTC. The V gene is TRBV3-1 (or the pseudogene TRBV3-2), the J gene TRBJ2-7, with D perhaps TRBD2 (5 bases). Germline loops: CDR1 LGHDT, CDR2 YNNKEL (reference sequence). V was clipped by 2 bases and J by 0 bases, with 8 bases between them. There are 14 residues in the CDR3.

The chain links TRBV14 to TRBJ1-5; 9 bases are a match to TRBD1. Per the germline V gene, CDR1 is SGHDN and CDR2 is FVKESK. V was clipped by 3 bases and J by 1 base; unmatched bases: 1. The CDR3 is 15 residues long. CDR3 nucleotide sequence: TGTGCCAGCAGCCAGGGACAGGGAAGCAATCAGCCCCAGCATTTT. It yields the protein CASSQGQGSNQPQHF.

The chain links TRBV7-2 to TRBJ2-2; 8 bases align to TRBD2. J was trimmed by 4 bases and V by 3 bases; bases with no gene match: 4. The CDR3 length is 15 residues. Germline V gives CDR1 SGHTA, CDR2 FQGNSA. CDR3 nucleotides: TGTGCCAGCAGCTTGGCCAGCGGGGGCACCGGGGAGCTGTTTTTT. It encodes CASSLASGGTGELFF.

The chain recombines TRBV4-1 with TRBJ1-2; D is possibly TRBD1 (6 bases). Looked up from germline, CDR1 is MGHRA and CDR2 is YSYEKL. The CDR3 has 18 residues. V shed 1 base and J shed 0 bases, with 18 bases lying between them. Here the CDR3 reads CASSQGLPLGAANYGYTF. The CDR3 nucleotides are TGCGCCAGCAGCCAAGGCCTTCCATTGGGGGCGGCTAACTATGGCTACACCTTC.

The rearrangement links TRBV9 to TRBJ2-3; no definite D call. CDR1 and CDR2 (germline): SGDLS, YYNGEE. This CDR3 has 12 residues. The ends were cut back, 0 bases at V and 6 bases at J, with 5 bases in the middle. The CDR3 spells CASSVGADTQYF. The CDR3 region has the DNA TGTGCCAGCAGCGTAGGAGCGGATACGCAGTATTTT.

V gene TRBV4-1 combines with J gene TRBJ1-5; D might be TRBD1 (5 bases). V gave up 4 bases and J gave up 4 bases, with 11 bases separating them. The CDR3 loop spans 14 amino acids. Germline V lookup: CDR1 MGHRA, CDR2 YSYEKL. The CDR3 is CASSPRQQNQPQHF. CDR3 in DNA: TGCGCCAGCAGCCCTCGACAGCAAAATCAGCCCCAGCATTTT.

This clone was counted only a few times. The V and J genes are TRBV5-1 and TRBJ1-2; 9 nucleotides align to TRBD1. V lost 4 bases and J lost 8; bases outside the gene matches: 12. The CDR3 has 15 amino acids. Germline V lookup: CDR1 SGHRS, CDR2 YFSETQ. The CDR3 DNA is TGCGCCAGCAGCCCATCCGGACAGGGGCCCCTGGGCTACACCTTC. It codes for CASSPSGQGPLGYTF. The full variable domain, its missing parts supplied by reference TRBV5-1 and TRBJ1-2, is KAGVTQTPRYLIKTRGQQVTLSCSPISGHRSVSWYQQTPGQGLQFLFEYFSETQRNKGNFPGRFSGRQFSNSRSEMNVSTLELGDSALYLCASSPSGQGPLGYTFGSGTRLTVV.

A note on this clone: A junction end diverges from the germline sequence, so it may reflect a read error. The gene calls are TRBV11-3 and TRBJ1-2, with a weak D call TRBD1 (5 bases). This CDR3 comprises 14 residues. In germline, CDR1 is SGHNT, CDR2 YENEEA. In DNA form, the CDR3 reads TGTGCCAGCAGCGGGGGTGGGGACTTGCTAAGCGCGCCCTTC. It translates to CASSGGGDLLSAPF.

The V call is TRBV4-1, the J call TRBJ2-5; 12 nucleotides agree with TRBD2. The junction had 10 bases not matched to a gene; V was cut back by 4 bases and J by 1 base. This CDR3 contains 18 residues. The germline V gene encodes CDR1 MGHRA and CDR2 YSYEKL. CDR3 loop: CASSLRLAGAQLQETQYF. In DNA form, the CDR3 reads TGCGCCAGCAGCCTTCGACTAGCGGGGGCCCAACTCCAAGAGACCCAGTACTTC.

V usage is TRBV12-3 or TRBV12-4 and J usage is TRBJ1-1; maybe TRBD1 (5 bases). V was pared by 6 bases and J by 7 bases, with 12 bases between. The CDR3 is 12 residues long. The CDR3 coding sequence is TGTGCCAGCAGCCGACAGTCTCTTGAAGCTTTCTTT. The encoded protein is CASSRQSLEAFF.

This clone was counted once. The CDR3 here is CAWSAGLIPNQPQHF. The CDR3 DNA sequence: TGTGCCTGGAGTGCCGGACTAATCCCAAATCAGCCCCAGCATTTT. The rearrangement links TRBV30 to TRBJ1-5; unclear D gene. V was clipped by 1 base and J by 4 bases, with 14 bases between them. This CDR3 comprises 15 residues. Germline-derived CDR1 and CDR2 are GTSNPN and SVGIG (reference sequence).

CDR3 residues: CASSLEGLAGRYTDTQYF. CDR3 coding DNA: TGCGCCAGCAGCTTGGAAGGACTAGCGGGGCGGTACACAGATACGCAGTATTTT. V gene TRBV5-1 combines with J gene TRBJ2-3, with TRBD2 identical over 12 bases. J lost 2 bases, V lost 0 bases, and 7 bases had no gene match. The CDR3 is 18 amino acids. CDR1 and CDR2 from the germline V gene are SGHRS and YFSETQ.

The chain joins TRBV12-3 or TRBV12-4 to TRBJ1-1; D remains unclear. The V end was cut by 7 bases, the J end by 3 bases, with 12 bases between. The length of the CDR3 is 13 residues. The CDR3 here is CASNEVSDTEAFF. The DNA for the CDR3 is TGTGCCAGCAATGAAGTCAGTGACACTGAAGCTTTCTTT.

The chain has TRBV2 and TRBJ1-3; D is undetermined. This CDR3 contains 14 residues. Trimming pared 5 bases from V and 0 bases from J, leaving 8 bases between. Germline lookup yields CDR1 SNHLY and CDR2 FYNNEI. In DNA form, the CDR3 reads TGTGCCAGCAGTTCCCAAATCTCTGGAAACACCATATATTTT. Translating it yields CASSSQISGNTIYF. The full variable domain, its missing parts supplied by reference TRBV2 and TRBJ1-3, is EPEVTQTPSHQVTQMGQEVILRCVPISNHLYFYWYRQILGQKVEFLVSFYNNEISEKSEIFDDQFSVERPDGSNFTLKIRSTKLEDSAMYFCASSSQISGNTIYFGEGSWLTVV.

This chain links TRBV2 with TRBJ1-2; D remains ambiguous. The CDR3 runs to 14 residues. Trimming stripped 10 bases from V and 8 bases from J, with 23 bases between. Germline-derived CDR1 and CDR2 are SNHLY and FYNNEI. The CDR3 DNA reads as TGTGCCACCCGACGGTTGAGGGCCCCAGACGGCTACACCTTC. Translated, it gives CATRRLRAPDGYTF.